A single sample gave rise to the 13 T cell receptor beta chains below, sequenced in a study of blood T cell repertoires in COVID-19. TCRdb keeps only in-frame clones here, not all; method: immunoSEQ multiplex PCR. The data show some 260,000 clones, under 90% seen once. Material: peripheral blood. The receptor source for this set is a woman younger than 30 with acute or convalescent COVID-19.

This clone occurred a few times. The chain employs TRBV6-4 and TRBJ2-1; 7 bases are a match to TRBD1. J was trimmed by 9 bases and V by 0 bases; bases with no gene match: 11. CDR1 MRHNA and CDR2 SNTAGT come from the germline V gene. The CDR3 runs to 16 residues. In nucleotides, the CDR3 is TGTGCCAGCAGTGACTCGAGAGACAGGGTAAGCGGTGAGCAGTTCTTC. This gives the protein CASSDSRDRVSGEQFF.

The chain uses TRBV7-2 and TRBJ1-1; D call uncertain. The CDR3 covers 17 residues. Trimming took off 0 bases at V and 1 base at J, with 15 bases between the two ends. The germline gives CDR1 SGHTA, CDR2 FQGNSA. In DNA form, the CDR3 reads TGTGCCAGCAGCTTAGCGCGCGTCGCAATTGGGAACACTGAAGCTTTCTTT. Its protein is CASSLARVAIGNTEAFF.

The chain uses TRBV9 and TRBJ2-3, with D tentatively TRBD1 (6 bases). Germline V gene lookup returns CDR1 SGDLS and CDR2 YYNGEE. The CDR3 runs to 15 residues. V shed 4 bases and J shed 2 bases, with 14 bases lying between them. The CDR3 DNA reads TGTGCCAGCAGCCGAACAGAGGGGGACACAGATACGCAGTATTTT. It codes for CASSRTEGDTDTQYF. The entire variable domain, with the rest obtained from reference TRBV9 and TRBJ2-3, is as follows: DSGVTQTPKHLITATGQRVTLRCSPRSGDLSVYWYQQSLDQGLQFLIQYYNGEERAKGNILERFSAQQFPDLHSELNLSSLELGDSALYFCASSRTEGDTDTQYFGPGTRLTVL.

This sequence joins TRBV27 and TRBJ2-7; 8 nucleotides match TRBD1. Germline lookup yields CDR1 MNHEY and CDR2 SMNVEV (reference sequence). This CDR3 region has 13 residues. The junction had 6 bases not matched to a gene; V was cut back by 8 bases and J by 3 bases. CDR3 sequence (DNA): TGTGCCAGCGGACTCACAGGGGGCTACGAGCAGTACTTC. This sequence encodes CASGLTGGYEQYF.

V usage is TRBV6-5 and J usage is TRBJ1-2; tentatively, D is TRBD1 (5 bases). The germline gives CDR1 MNHEY, CDR2 SVGAGI. With 6 bases removed from V and 4 bases from J, the gap between germline ends came to 18 bases. The CDR3 sequence is 15 residues long. CDR3 residues: CASSLTTQGSYGYTF. For the CDR3, the DNA is TGTGCCAGCAGCCTAACAACCCAGGGCAGCTATGGCTACACCTTC.

The rearrangement links TRBV2 to TRBJ2-1; 8 nucleotides line up with TRBD2. Trimming removed 4 bases from V and 4 bases from J; junction bases left unmatched: 15. This CDR3 contains 18 residues. CDR1 and CDR2 from the germline V gene are SNHLY and FYNNEI. CDR3 DNA: TGTGCCAGCAGTGTTGAACGAGCGGGAGAATCCCGATACAATGAGCAGTTCTTC. Amino acid sequence: CASSVERAGESRYNEQFF.

The chain joins TRBV7-9 to TRBJ1-3; no firm D call. The germline V and J ends were trimmed by 6 bases and 2 bases, with 14 bases remaining between them. The CDR3 totals 15 residues. The germline CDR1 and CDR2 sequences are SEHNR and FQNEAQ (reference sequence). CDR3 loop: CASRGRVRAGNTIYF. The CDR3 DNA is TGTGCCAGCAGGGGGAGGGTTCGAGCTGGAAACACCATATATTTT.

This sequence joins TRBV7-2 and TRBJ2-5; 10 bases match TRBD1. The junction had 6 bases not matched to a gene; V was cut back by 3 bases and J by 5 bases. The CDR3 spans 15 residues. Germline assignment: CDR1 SGHTA and CDR2 FQGNSA. The CDR3 DNA sequence: TGTGCCAGCAGCTTGTCGGACAGGGGGAGGGAGACCCAGTACTTC. Translating gives CASSLSDRGRETQYF.

This clone was seen more than once but under ten times. This chain uses TRBV13 with TRBJ1-2, with D possibly matching TRBD1 (6 bases). CDR1 is PRHDT and CDR2 is FYEKMQ in the germline V gene (reference sequence). Trimming stripped 3 bases from V and 8 bases from J, with 13 bases between. The CDR3 sequence is 13 residues long. This chain's CDR3 is CASSFGGRWGYTF. Written as DNA, the CDR3 is TGTGCCAGCAGCTTCGGGGGGCGCTGGGGCTACACCTTC.

The chain links TRBV5-1 to TRBJ2-1; D gene uncertain. Germline CDR1 SGHRS, CDR2 YFSETQ. V was clipped by 1 base and J by 5 bases, with 16 bases between them. The CDR3 has 16 amino acids. The CDR3 DNA reads TGCGCCAGCAGCTTGAGTCCCGGTCGCCCCCACAATGAGCAGTTCTTC. Its translation is CASSLSPGRPHNEQFF.

This sequence joins TRBV15 and TRBJ1-6, with TRBD1 matching over 10 bases. Germline V CDR1 and CDR2: LNHNV, YYDKDF (reference sequence). The trim removed 3 bases at V and 7 bases at J, leaving 9 bases unmatched. This CDR3 region has 17 residues. The CDR3: CATSSRGQGTRNSPLHF. The CDR3 DNA follows: TGTGCCACCAGCAGTCGGGGACAGGGGACGAGGAATTCACCCCTCCACTTT.

The gene calls are TRBV6-4 and TRBJ1-1; TRBD1 aligns across 7 bases. CDR1 is MRHNA and CDR2 is SNTAGT in the germline V gene. CDR3 length equals 15 residues. V dropped 5 bases and J dropped 0; count of bases not matched to a gene: 6. The CDR3 DNA reads as TGTGCCAGCAGTATAGGGACAGCTATGAACACTGAAGCTTTCTTT. Its translation is CASSIGTAMNTEAFF.

The chain carries TRBV5-1 and TRBJ1-1, with 8 bases fitting TRBD1. CDR3 length: 15 amino acids. CDR1 SGHRS and CDR2 YFSETQ come from the germline V gene. The junction had 4 bases not matched to a gene; V was cut back by 3 bases and J by 0 bases. CDR3 sequence reads: CASSSDRGVNTEAFF. CDR3 coding DNA: TGCGCCAGCAGCTCAGACAGGGGTGTGAACACTGAAGCTTTCTTT.